This TCR beta chain was documented in a study of T cells in localized non-small cell lung cancer (dated by TCRdb to the early 2020s). Broadly, across the study: The study examined T cell repertoires in under 300 patients with early-stage NSCLC and compared tumors with uninvolved tumor-adjacent lungs. The cohort was made up of a few hundred treatment-naive NSCLC patients whose localized lung tumors had been resected. NSCLC patients had a mean age of around 61 years, and 129 were male and more than 90 female. The study at large found these results: Because multi-region tumor sequencing was not performed, intratumor heterogeneity could not be ruled out. A median of 57 of the top 100 tumor clones were detected in paired uninvolved adjacent lung, and about 29 of these tumor clones were also found among the top 100 clones of the paired uninvolved adjacent lung. The highest T cell clonality was observed in uninvolved tumor-adjacent lung, where clonality exceeded that of tumor, suggesting that antigenic responses were more focused in uninvolved tumor-adjacent lung. Because of the exploratory design, TCR variables were selected using unadjusted p-values without false-discovery rate correction. Longer overall survival was associated with higher blood T cell density, whereas shorter survival was associated with higher adjacent-lung clonality.

Including cysteine and phenylalanine, the CDR3 has 15 amino acids. Of all the DNA, just the CDR3 is kept, 45 bases in frame from base 1. From a lookup of the germline V gene, CDR1 and CDR2 are SGHRS and YFSETQ. V is cut by 0 bases and J by 1 base, and the space between the germline ends is 9 bases. About this clone: This clone's antigen is unknown. Base-call qualities are not available, and no considerably larger clone is one nucleotide away.

At diagnosis, tumor, uninvolved tumor-adjacent lung and peripheral blood were collected and then preserved as a mix of FFPE and fresh-frozen material. For TCR repertoire profiling, the blood samples were analyzed as peripheral blood mononuclear cells. The immunoSEQ Assay was used to sequence TCR beta CDR3 regions from DNA. The original pipeline was this. To compute T cell density, TCR beta template counts were normalized to usable DNA, which was estimated by amplifying housekeeping genes. The preseqR package was used to estimate richness by extrapolating to 400,000 templates for PBMC samples and to 120,000 templates for tissue samples. Clonality was calculated as one minus Pielou's evenness. Tissue-enriched TCRs were identified by differential abundance testing using productive amino-acid clonotypes, minimum total count 5 and alpha 0.1. The Jaccard Index and the Morisita Overlap Index were used to measure how much the repertoires overlapped between compartments. GLIPH grouped TCR beta CDR3s together with public tetramer-defined viral CDR3s, and a viral motif had to include at least three viral sequences and also show V-gene enrichment. The table was pulled from immuneACCESS by TCRdb, which kept in-frame rearrangements only. Such tables lose some clones; where checked, under half of the loss comes from unresolved V genes, and the rest has no known cause. V, J and clone size are those of that table, while D and trimming were read from the DNA. Present in this sample are under 20,000 clones, 90% to 95% of which were seen just once. The top ten clonotypes cover 2.5% to 3% of the sample.

This TCR was recovered from a woman aged 40 to 75 with stage I lung adenocarcinoma. The chain is made from TRBV5-1 and TRBJ2-3; there is no confident call for the D gene. The sequenced sample was peripheral blood, obtained before any cancer treatment. At the DNA level, the sequence is TGCGCCAGCAGCTTGGAAGGAAGACGCACAGATACGCAGTATTTT. Translated, this is CASSLEGRRTDTQYF.